These T cell receptor beta chains were read from a single sample in a study of blood T cells in healthy people across ages. Each CDR3 protein gets one entry after TCRdb re-called the 5' RACE reads with MiXCR. The top ten clones hold about 11% of a sample with 1.5 million to 2 million distinct CDR3 sequences, about 31% of them seen once. Specimen: blood. The receptors originated from a woman under 40 in good health. The CDR3 runs from the conserved cysteine through the conserved F or W. Each record gives: clone size, J gene, D gene, V gene, CDR3 DNA, CDR3 protein. The D gene is left open where the match is weak. Part of the rows lack a size; the others show once, few, many or a class for expanded clones.

clone size: NA; J gene: TRBJ2-1; D gene: TRBD1; V gene: TRBV11-3; CDR3 DNA: TGTGCCAGCAGCCCCGGGACAGGTGGAACGTCCTACAATGAGCAGTTCTTC; CDR3 protein: CASSPGTGGTSYNEQFF
clone size: NA; J gene: TRBJ2-1; D gene: TRBD2; V gene: TRBV3-1; CDR3 DNA: TGTGCCAGCAGCCAAGGGCCGGGACTAGCGGAGTCCTACAATGAGCAGTTCTTC; CDR3 protein: CASSQGPGLAESYNEQFF
clone size: NA; J gene: TRBJ2-5; D gene: TRBD1; V gene: TRBV2; CDR3 DNA: TGTGCCAGCAGTGAATCCGGGACAGTAAAGACCCAGTACTTC; CDR3 protein: CASSESGTVKTQYF
clone size: NA; J gene: TRBJ2-1; D gene: TRBD1; V gene: TRBV4-1; CDR3 DNA: TGCGCCAGCAGCCAGCTTAAGGGACAGATCCCCAATGAGCAGTTCTTC; CDR3 protein: CASSQLKGQIPNEQFF
clone size: few; J gene: TRBJ2-7; D gene: NA; V gene: TRBV5-1; CDR3 DNA: TGCGCCAGCAGCTCGGACCCGGTTAACTACGAGCAGTACTTC; CDR3 protein: CASSSDPVNYEQYF
clone size: NA; J gene: TRBJ1-1; D gene: TRBD1; V gene: TRBV7-9; CDR3 DNA: TGTGCCAGACTCAAAGACAGGGGATGGACTGAAGCTTTCTTT; CDR3 protein: CARLKDRGWTEAFF
clone size: few; J gene: TRBJ2-7; D gene: NA; V gene: TRBV20-1; CDR3 DNA: TGCAGTGCTATTACAGGGACGGTCCACGAGCAGTACTTC; CDR3 protein: CSAITGTVHEQYF
clone size: NA; J gene: TRBJ2-1; D gene: TRBD2; V gene: TRBV6-6; CDR3 DNA: TGTGCCAGCGTAAGCGGGGGAGATGAGCAGTTCTTC; CDR3 protein: CASVSGGDEQFF
clone size: many; J gene: TRBJ2-1; D gene: TRBD2; V gene: TRBV6-2/TRBV6-3; CDR3 DNA: TGTGCCAGCAGTTCCCTAGCGGGCTACAATGAGCAGTTCTTC; CDR3 protein: CASSSLAGYNEQFF
clone size: few; J gene: TRBJ2-3; D gene: NA; V gene: TRBV11-2; CDR3 DNA: TGTGCCAGCAGCCCCCACCCCCGGATGGCAGATACGCAGTATTTT; CDR3 protein: CASSPHPRMADTQYF
clone size: NA; J gene: TRBJ1-1; D gene: NA; V gene: TRBV4-2; CDR3 DNA: TGTGCCAGCAGCCAAGGAGGGGGGGGCAATATAGCTTTCTTT; CDR3 protein: CASSQGGGGNIAFF
clone size: NA; J gene: TRBJ1-5; D gene: NA; V gene: TRBV20-1; CDR3 DNA: TGCAGTGCTAGAGAGCCGGGGGGCAACACTAGGGGCCATCAGCCCCAGCATTTT; CDR3 protein: CSAREPGGNTRGHQPQHF
clone size: NA; J gene: TRBJ2-1; D gene: TRBD2; V gene: TRBV5-1; CDR3 DNA: TGCGCCAGCACCGGGACTAGCGGGAGTGGGAATGAGCAGTTCTTC; CDR3 protein: CASTGTSGSGNEQFF
clone size: few; J gene: TRBJ2-1; D gene: NA; V gene: TRBV7-2; CDR3 DNA: TGTGCCAGCAGCTTAGTGCGGCGTAGCAACAATGAGCAGTTCTTC; CDR3 protein: CASSLVRRSNNEQFF
clone size: NA; J gene: TRBJ2-7; D gene: NA; V gene: TRBV18; CDR3 DNA: TGTGCCAGCTCACCCGCACCCGGGACCTCCTACGAGCAGTACTTC; CDR3 protein: CASSPAPGTSYEQYF
clone size: NA; J gene: TRBJ1-2; D gene: NA; V gene: TRBV2; CDR3 DNA: TGTGCCAGCAGTCCGCGGGGCGCTGGGGCCGGCTACACCTTC; CDR3 protein: CASSPRGAGAGYTF
clone size: few; J gene: TRBJ1-6; D gene: TRBD1; V gene: TRBV27; CDR3 DNA: TGTGCCAGCAGTTTAGATGGTTCTGGACAGGAGTATAATTCACCCCTCCACTTT; CDR3 protein: CASSLDGSGQEYNSPLHF
clone size: few; J gene: TRBJ2-5; D gene: NA; V gene: TRBV20-1; CDR3 DNA: TGCAGTGCTAGATCCCACGGGGAGACCCAGTACTTC; CDR3 protein: CSARSHGETQYF
clone size: NA; J gene: TRBJ2-3; D gene: NA; V gene: TRBV4-1; CDR3 DNA: TGCGCCAGCAGCCCCGAAGGGGGTTCCACCAGAGATATGCAGTATTTT; CDR3 protein: CASSPEGGSTRDMQYF
clone size: many; J gene: TRBJ2-7; D gene: NA; V gene: TRBV5-1; CDR3 DNA: TGCGCCAGCAGCGGGGGACAATCAACCTACGAGCAGTACTTC; CDR3 protein: CASSGGQSTYEQYF
clone size: few; J gene: TRBJ2-1; D gene: TRBD2; V gene: TRBV11-2; CDR3 DNA: TGTGCCAGCAGCGCCGGGACTAGCGGGAGGGCCAATGAGCAGTTCTTC; CDR3 protein: CASSAGTSGRANEQFF
clone size: NA; J gene: TRBJ2-6; D gene: NA; V gene: TRBV5-1; CDR3 DNA: TGCGCCAGCAGCTTCACGCCAGCCGATACAAAGATAAACTCTGGGGCCAACGTCCTGACTTTC; CDR3 protein: CASSFTPADTKINSGANVLTF
clone size: NA; J gene: TRBJ2-6; D gene: NA; V gene: TRBV25-1; CDR3 DNA: TGTGCCAGTAGGGGGACTATCCCTGGGGCCAACGTCCTGACTTTC; CDR3 protein: CASRGTIPGANVLTF
clone size: NA; J gene: TRBJ2-1; D gene: NA; V gene: TRBV2; CDR3 DNA: TGTGCCAGCACAGGGAAACTGACCAGCAATGAGCAGTTCTTC; CDR3 protein: CASTGKLTSNEQFF
clone size: NA; J gene: TRBJ2-1; D gene: TRBD2; V gene: TRBV5-1; CDR3 DNA: TGCGCCAGCAGCCCGGGACTAGCCGGAGCAATGGAGCAGTTCTTC; CDR3 protein: CASSPGLAGAMEQFF
clone size: NA; J gene: TRBJ2-1; D gene: TRBD2; V gene: TRBV2; CDR3 DNA: TGTGCCAGCAGGGCGGGACTAGCGGGAGGTGAGCAGTTCTTC; CDR3 protein: CASRAGLAGGEQFF
clone size: NA; J gene: TRBJ1-5; D gene: NA; V gene: TRBV12-3/TRBV12-4; CDR3 DNA: TGTGCCAGCAGTTCAGGGTTGGGGCAGCCCCAGCATTTT; CDR3 protein: CASSSGLGQPQHF
clone size: few; J gene: TRBJ2-7; D gene: TRBD2; V gene: TRBV6-1; CDR3 DNA: TGTGCCAGCAGTGTACGGGTTGGACTAGCGGGAGATGGATGCGACGAGCAGTACTTC; CDR3 protein: CASSVRVGLAGDGCDEQYF
clone size: NA; J gene: TRBJ1-1; D gene: NA; V gene: TRBV5-1; CDR3 DNA: TGCGCCAGCAGACAGGATTTGAACACTGAAGCTTTCTTT; CDR3 protein: CASRQDLNTEAFF
clone size: few; J gene: TRBJ2-3; D gene: TRBD1; V gene: TRBV20-1; CDR3 DNA: TGCAGTGCTAGACCGTGGGGCTCATTCCCGGGACAGGGTTTAGCAGATACGCAGTATTTT; CDR3 protein: CSARPWGSFPGQGLADTQYF
clone size: NA; J gene: TRBJ2-3; D gene: NA; V gene: TRBV10-3; CDR3 DNA: TGTGCCATCAGTGAGTCAATGGGGGGGCCTGGCACAGATACGCAGTATTTT; CDR3 protein: CAISESMGGPGTDTQYF
clone size: NA; J gene: TRBJ2-5; D gene: TRBD2; V gene: TRBV5-1; CDR3 DNA: TGCGCCAGCAGCTTGGAGGCCAGCGGGGGGGCAGGGACCCAGTACTTC; CDR3 protein: CASSLEASGGAGTQYF
clone size: NA; J gene: TRBJ1-1; D gene: NA; V gene: TRBV20-1; CDR3 DNA: TGCAGTGCTGGAGATCACCGCCTGGGAAGAGGAGCTTTCTTT; CDR3 protein: CSAGDHRLGRGAFF
clone size: NA; J gene: TRBJ2-5; D gene: NA; V gene: TRBV28; CDR3 DNA: TGTGCCAGCTTTGGGTTGAAGAAGACCCAGTACTTC; CDR3 protein: CASFGLKKTQYF
clone size: few; J gene: TRBJ2-5; D gene: NA; V gene: TRBV6-6; CDR3 DNA: TGTGCCAGCAGTCGGGACCTCCCAGGGGAGACCCAGTACTTC; CDR3 protein: CASSRDLPGETQYF
clone size: few; J gene: TRBJ2-1; D gene: NA; V gene: TRBV9; CDR3 DNA: TGTGCCAGCAGCGTATTTGAGAGAGACAATGAGCAGTTCTTC; CDR3 protein: CASSVFERDNEQFF
clone size: many; J gene: TRBJ2-3; D gene: NA; V gene: TRBV3-1; CDR3 DNA: TGTGCCAGCAGCTTATCCGGGGGTACTAGCACAGATACGCAGTATTTT; CDR3 protein: CASSLSGGTSTDTQYF
clone size: few; J gene: TRBJ2-7; D gene: NA; V gene: TRBV11-2; CDR3 DNA: TGTGCCAGCGGGCCTGGATCAACCTACGAGCAGTACTTC; CDR3 protein: CASGPGSTYEQYF
clone size: few; J gene: TRBJ2-7; D gene: NA; V gene: TRBV6-1; CDR3 DNA: TGTGCCAGCCCCTCTGGAGTCCCCTACGAGCAGTACTTC; CDR3 protein: CASPSGVPYEQYF
clone size: many; J gene: TRBJ2-3; D gene: NA; V gene: TRBV7-2; CDR3 DNA: TGTGCCAGCAGCCCGCGGGCGCCGGGGGATACGCAGTATTTT; CDR3 protein: CASSPRAPGDTQYF
clone size: NA; J gene: TRBJ2-5; D gene: TRBD2; V gene: TRBV5-1; CDR3 DNA: TGCGCCAGCAGCCATGCTAGCGGAGATCAAGAGACCCAGTACTTC; CDR3 protein: CASSHASGDQETQYF
clone size: many; J gene: TRBJ2-1; D gene: NA; V gene: TRBV12-5; CDR3 DNA: TGTGCTAGTCGTAGGGGAAACAATGAGCAGTTCTTC; CDR3 protein: CASRRGNNEQFF
clone size: many; J gene: TRBJ1-1; D gene: NA; V gene: TRBV12-3/TRBV12-4; CDR3 DNA: TGTGCCAGCAGTCTGCATGGGACTGAAGCTTTCTTT; CDR3 protein: CASSLHGTEAFF
clone size: NA; J gene: TRBJ2-3; D gene: TRBD2; V gene: TRBV20-1; CDR3 DNA: TGCAGTGCTTCCTCCGGGGGGGGCGGGGCAGATACGCAGTATTTT; CDR3 protein: CSASSGGGGADTQYF
clone size: NA; J gene: TRBJ1-1; D gene: TRBD1; V gene: TRBV28; CDR3 DNA: TGTGCCAGCAGCAATACAGGGGAAGGACACACTGAAGCTTTCTTT; CDR3 protein: CASSNTGEGHTEAFF
clone size: few; J gene: TRBJ2-7; D gene: NA; V gene: TRBV20-1; CDR3 DNA: TGCAGTGCCGTCCGCGGTGGCGAGCAGTACTTC; CDR3 protein: CSAVRGGEQYF
clone size: NA; J gene: TRBJ2-7; D gene: NA; V gene: TRBV20-1; CDR3 DNA: TGCAGTGCTAGCTCGTCAGGGGACGAGCAGTACTTC; CDR3 protein: CSASSSGDEQYF
clone size: many; J gene: TRBJ2-7; D gene: NA; V gene: TRBV6-6; CDR3 DNA: TGTGCCACCCTGGGAAACAGGGACCACGAGCAGTACTTC; CDR3 protein: CATLGNRDHEQYF
clone size: few; J gene: TRBJ1-2; D gene: NA; V gene: TRBV7-9; CDR3 DNA: TGTGCCAGCAGTAACCCGCGGGGGGGCGAATATGGCTACACCTTC; CDR3 protein: CASSNPRGGEYGYTF
clone size: NA; J gene: TRBJ2-4; D gene: NA; V gene: TRBV7-2; CDR3 DNA: TGTGCCAGCAACTTCGGGGGCATTCAGTACTTC; CDR3 protein: CASNFGGIQYF
clone size: few; J gene: TRBJ1-1; D gene: NA; V gene: TRBV12-3/TRBV12-4; CDR3 DNA: TGTGCCAGCAGTTTAGACCCCGGGACTGAAGCTTTCTTT; CDR3 protein: CASSLDPGTEAFF
clone size: NA; J gene: TRBJ2-1; D gene: TRBD1; V gene: TRBV4-2; CDR3 DNA: TGTGCCAGCAGCCACCCTGAGGGGGACAGGGTGCAATACAATGAGCAGTTCTTC; CDR3 protein: CASSHPEGDRVQYNEQFF
clone size: few; J gene: TRBJ2-1; D gene: TRBD2; V gene: TRBV20-1; CDR3 DNA: TGCAGTGCTGAGGGACTACACAATGAGCAGTTCTTC; CDR3 protein: CSAEGLHNEQFF
clone size: NA; J gene: TRBJ2-3; D gene: TRBD2; V gene: TRBV7-9; CDR3 DNA: TGTGCCAGCAGTCATTCCGGACTAGCGGCCTTTGGGGATACGCAGTATTTT; CDR3 protein: CASSHSGLAAFGDTQYF